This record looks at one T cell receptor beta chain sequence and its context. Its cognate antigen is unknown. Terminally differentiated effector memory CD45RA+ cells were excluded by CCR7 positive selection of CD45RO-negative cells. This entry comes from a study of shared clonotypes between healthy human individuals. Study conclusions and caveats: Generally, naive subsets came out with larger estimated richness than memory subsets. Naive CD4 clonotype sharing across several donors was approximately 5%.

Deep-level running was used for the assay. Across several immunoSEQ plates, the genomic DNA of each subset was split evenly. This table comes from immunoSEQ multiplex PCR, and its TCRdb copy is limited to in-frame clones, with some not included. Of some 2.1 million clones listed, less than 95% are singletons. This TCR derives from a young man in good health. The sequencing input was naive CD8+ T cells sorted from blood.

CDR3 DNA: TGTGCCAGCAGCCTGATAGCGGGAGGGTTCGAGACCCAGTACTTC. Its translation: CASSLIAGGFETQYF. V gene TRBV9 combines with J gene TRBJ2-5, with 11 bases fitting TRBD2. CDR3 length: 15 residues. Germline CDR1 SGDLS, CDR2 YYNGEE. Trimming removed 4 bases from V and 5 bases from J; junction bases left unmatched: 7.